This is a list of T cell receptor beta chains from one sample in a study of Tregs in tolerant kidney transplant recipients. Assay used: immunoSEQ multiplex PCR; TCRdb lists only in-frame clones, some missing. The data contain some 68,000 clones, less than 90% of them singletons. The specimen was CD4+ T cells from blood. The receptors shown here come from a human donor in good health. Both conserved end residues are part of each CDR3. D genes are given only for firm matches. The size entry is marked missing in some rows and otherwise reads once, few, many or a size class.

J: TRBJ2-5
size: -
V: TRBV15
D: -
DNA: TGTGCCACCAGCAGAGGAGGACAGCCGGAGACCCAGTACTTC
CDR3: CATSRGGQPETQYF

J: TRBJ1-5
size: -
V: TRBV7-2
D: -
DNA: TGTGCCAGCAGCCTATACAGCGATCAGCCCCAGCATTTT
CDR3: CASSLYSDQPQHF

J: TRBJ2-7
size: -
V: TRBV5-1
D: -
DNA: TGCGCCAGCAGCTTGGTATCCCAAACTCCTACCTACGAGCAGTACTTC
CDR3: CASSLVSQTPTYEQYF

J: TRBJ1-1
size: -
V: TRBV7-6
D: -
DNA: TGTGCCAGCAGCTTAGCCCCTGAGGGTTACACTGAAGCTTTCTTT
CDR3: CASSLAPEGYTEAFF

J: TRBJ1-6
size: -
V: TRBV9
D: -
DNA: TGTGCCAGCAGCTTGACGGGGGGCTCGAGGAATTCACCCCTCCACTTT
CDR3: CASSLTGGSRNSPLHF

J: TRBJ1-2
size: -
V: TRBV15
D: -
DNA: TGTGCCACCAGCAGAGACGGGATGCACTATGGCTACACCTTC
CDR3: CATSRDGMHYGYTF

J: TRBJ1-1
size: few
V: TRBV11-2
D: -
DNA: TGTGCCAGCAGCTTCCGTGGACAGCTGAACACTGAAGCTTTCTTT
CDR3: CASSFRGQLNTEAFF

J: TRBJ1-5
size: -
V: TRBV30
D: -
DNA: TGTGCCTGGAGTGTACGGGGGGATCAGCCCCAGCATTTT
CDR3: CAWSVRGDQPQHF

J: TRBJ2-3
size: -
V: TRBV7-3
D: TRBD2
DNA: TGTGCCAGCAGCCCCGGGACTAGCGGGGGGGCGGCAGATACGCAGTATTTT
CDR3: CASSPGTSGGAADTQYF

J: TRBJ1-6
size: once
V: TRBV6-4
D: -
DNA: TGTGCCAGCAGTGAACCCCGACAGAACGTTTATAATTCACCCCTCCACTTT
CDR3: CASSEPRQNVYNSPLHF

J: TRBJ2-7
size: -
V: TRBV6-5
D: -
DNA: TGTGCCAGCAGTTACTCCGCCTCCGCCTCTCAGCAGTACTTC
CDR3: CASSYSASASQQYF

J: TRBJ2-7
size: -
V: TRBV18
D: TRBD2
DNA: TGTGCCAGCTCACTCGCCGGGACTAGTAACTACGAGCAGTACTTC
CDR3: CASSLAGTSNYEQYF

J: TRBJ2-3
size: -
V: TRBV4-1
D: -
DNA: TGCGCCAGCAGCGACTGGGGGCTAGCAAGGAGCGTCACGCAGTATTTT
CDR3: CASSDWGLARSVTQYF

J: TRBJ1-4
size: -
V: TRBV6-1
D: -
DNA: TGTGCCAGCGCCAGAACTAATGAAAAACTGTTTTTT
CDR3: CASARTNEKLFF

J: TRBJ2-5
size: -
V: TRBV5-1
D: TRBD1
DNA: TGCGCCAGCAGCTTAGGGACAGGGGGCCGACAAGAGACCCAGTACTTC
CDR3: CASSLGTGGRQETQYF

J: TRBJ1-2
size: -
V: TRBV18
D: -
DNA: TGTGCCAGCTCACCCCCGGTCTTTTCTAACTATGGCTACACCTTC
CDR3: CASSPPVFSNYGYTF

J: TRBJ2-7
size: -
V: TRBV4-2
D: -
DNA: TGTGCCAGCAGCCAAGCCGGGGCGTTAGGCTACGAGCAGTACTTC
CDR3: CASSQAGALGYEQYF